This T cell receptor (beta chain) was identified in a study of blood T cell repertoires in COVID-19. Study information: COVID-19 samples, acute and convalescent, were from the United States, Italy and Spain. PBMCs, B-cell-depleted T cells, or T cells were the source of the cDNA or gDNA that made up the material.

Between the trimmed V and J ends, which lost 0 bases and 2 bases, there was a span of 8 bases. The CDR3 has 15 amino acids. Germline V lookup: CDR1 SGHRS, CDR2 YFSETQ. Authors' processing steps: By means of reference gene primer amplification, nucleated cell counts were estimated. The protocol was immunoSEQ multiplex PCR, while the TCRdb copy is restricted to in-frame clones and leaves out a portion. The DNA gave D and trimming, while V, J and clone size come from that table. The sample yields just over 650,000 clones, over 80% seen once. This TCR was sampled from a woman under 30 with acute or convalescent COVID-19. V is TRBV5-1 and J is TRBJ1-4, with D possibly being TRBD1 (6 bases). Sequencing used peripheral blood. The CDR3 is CASSLVGATNEKLFF. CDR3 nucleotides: TGCGCCAGCAGCTTGGTGGGGGCGACTAATGAAAAACTGTTTTTT.